This T cell receptor beta chain was sequenced in a study of cytomegalovirus exposure and HLA in healthy donors. Study-wide results and caveats: In a later analysis, V- and J-gene trimming of beta chains associated with a DCLRE1C missense variant, replicated independently. Near-uniform donor sequencing depth was presumed by presence/absence analyses.

In the PCR, 60 Vbeta and 13 Jbeta primers were used. Assay used: immunoSEQ multiplex PCR; TCRdb lists only in-frame clones, some missing. The repertoire consists of 200,000 or so clones, with about three quarters occurring once and the leading ten covering approximately 2%. On this clone itself: Its antigen is unidentified.

The clonotype originates from a woman in her 30s in good health and CMV-seropositive. The sample comprised PBMCs.

CDR3 nucleotides: TGTGCCAGCAGTTTTCTAGCGGGGGGGGGACTCACCGGGGAGCTGTTTTTT. It yields the protein CASSFLAGGGLTGELFF. The genes are TRBV27 and TRBJ2-2; 12 bases map to TRBD2. From germline, CDR1 is MNHEY and CDR2 SMNVEV (reference sequence). J lost 4 bases, V lost 3 bases, and 6 bases had no gene match. CDR3 length equals 17 residues.